Each of the 18 T cell receptor beta chains below was sequenced from the same sample in a study of T cells in Graves' hyperthyroidism and ophthalmopathy. Amplification targeted TCR beta CDR3 regions from RNA transcripts. Initially, a first-round RT-PCR of the TCR CDR3 employed the HTBI primer set. TCRdb analysed the multiplex PCR reads with MiXCR anew, one entry per CDR3 protein. The sample lists 600,000 to 650,000 distinct CDR3 sequences, around 20% occurring once. Sequencing was done on a sample of blood. The receptors were gathered from a man aged 30-40 years with Graves' ophthalmopathy.

In this sample, this clonotype turned up a few times. The chain combines TRBV2 with TRBJ2-3; D unclear. V shed 9 bases and J shed 4 bases, with 8 bases lying between them. The germline gives CDR1 SNHLY, CDR2 FYNNEI. This CDR3 has 11 residues. CDR3 amino acids: CASHGSDTQYF. The DNA of the CDR3 is TGTGCCAGTCACGGGTCAGATACGCAGTATTTT. Full variable domain (missing parts from reference TRBV2 and TRBJ2-3): EPEVTQTPSHQVTQMGQEVILRCVPISNHLYFYWYRQILGQKVEFLVSFYNNEISEKSEIFDDQFSVERPDGSNFTLKIRSTKLEDSAMYFCASHGSDTQYFGPGTRLTVL.

This clonotype was picked up many times. This chain uses TRBV27 with TRBJ1-5, with unresolved D. Germline V lookup: CDR1 MNHEY, CDR2 SMNVEV (reference sequence). Trimming shortened V by 1 base and J by 0 bases, and 16 bases separated the two germline ends. The CDR3 is made up of 18 amino acids. DNA of the CDR3: TGTGCCAGCAGTTTATGGATCTGCAGGACGGATAGCAATCAGCCCCAGCATTTT. Protein: CASSLWICRTDSNQPQHF.

This clonotype was observed a few times. J is TRBJ2-7 and V is TRBV6-1; TRBD2 is a possible D gene (6 bases). V lost 5 bases and J lost 0, with 20 bases in between. Germline V gene sequence: CDR1 MNHNS, CDR2 SASEGT. The CDR3 runs 17 residues. CDR3 sequence: CASSNPHSGRYSYEQYF. The CDR3 coding sequence is TGTGCCAGCAGTAATCCTCATAGCGGCCGATACTCCTACGAGCAGTACTTC.

There are a few counts of this clonotype. This sequence joins TRBV27 and TRBJ1-5; D uncertain. V was shortened by 5 bases and J by 6 bases, with 8 bases between the two germline ends. The CDR3 runs 12 residues. Germline V gene lookup returns CDR1 MNHEY and CDR2 SMNVEV (reference sequence). CDR3 residues: CASSPVGQPQHF. CDR3 DNA: TGTGCCAGCAGTCCCGTGGGTCAGCCCCAGCATTTT.

A few counts support this clonotype. The chain is built from TRBV14 and TRBJ2-7; no reliable D call. V was trimmed by 1 base and J by 6 bases, leaving 10 bases between them. The CDR3 is 13 residues long. The V gene's germline CDR1 is SGHDN and CDR2 FVKESK. The CDR3 region is CASSQGLVVEQYF. In DNA, the CDR3 is TGTGCCAGCAGCCAAGGACTCGTAGTCGAGCAGTACTTC.

This clonotype occurred a few times. This chain uses TRBV20-1 with TRBJ1-1; TRBD1 might be the D (5 bases). V lost 2 bases to trimming and J lost 10 bases, with 11 bases between them. The CDR3 is 11 residues long. Germline loops: CDR1 DFQATT, CDR2 SNEGSKA (reference sequence). Written as DNA, the CDR3 is TGCAGTGCTAGAAAACAGAGGGGAGCTTTCTTT. It codes for CSARKQRGAFF.

This clonotype showed up many times. The chain links TRBV3-1 to TRBJ2-5; the match to TRBD2 covers 7 bases. Germline V gene sequence: CDR1 LGHDT, CDR2 YNNKEL (reference sequence). The CDR3 sequence is 13 residues long. J was trimmed by 5 bases and V by 1 base; bases with no gene match: 1. Written as DNA, the CDR3 is TGTGCCAGCAGCCAAGTGGGGGGGGAGACCCAGTACTTC. This translates into CASSQVGGETQYF.

The genes are TRBV5-6 and TRBJ2-1; D might be TRBD1 (8 bases). Between the trimmed V and J ends, which lost 0 bases and 6 bases, there was a span of 13 bases. Germline lookup yields CDR1 SGHDT and CDR2 YYEEEE. The CDR3 is made up of 15 amino acids. Here the CDR3 DNA reads TGTGCCAGCAGCTTGGTAACAGGGGGGGGCAATGAGCAGTTCTTC. Encoded protein: CASSLVTGGGNEQFF.

This clonotype was picked up a small number of times. The gene calls are TRBV3-1 and TRBJ2-5; the D is unclear. Germline loops: CDR1 LGHDT, CDR2 YNNKEL (reference sequence). This CDR3 is 15 amino acids long. Trimming removed 1 base from V and 0 bases from J, with 9 bases in between. CDR3 bases: TGTGCCAGCAGCCAAGTGGGCACGTACCAAGAGACCCAGTACTTC. Protein: CASSQVGTYQETQYF.

The rearrangement joins TRBV5-5 to TRBJ2-2; TRBD1 matches at 7 bases. In germline, CDR1 is SGHKS, CDR2 YYEKEE (reference sequence). The V gene end was trimmed by 4 bases and the J gene end by 4 bases; junction bases not matched to a gene: 7. CDR3 size: 15 residues. This CDR3 is CASSPTGFGTGELFF. CDR3 coding DNA: TGTGCCAGCAGCCCGACAGGGTTTGGCACCGGGGAGCTGTTTTTT.

This clonotype was seen ten or more times. The chain employs TRBV2 and TRBJ2-1; 7 nucleotides agree with TRBD2. The CDR3 is 14 amino acids. The V gene end was trimmed by 6 bases and the J gene end by 0 bases; junction bases not matched to a gene: 2. Germline V gene lookup returns CDR1 SNHLY and CDR2 FYNNEI. CDR3 coding DNA: TGTGCCAGCAGGCGGGGGAGCTCCTACAATGAGCAGTTCTTC. Amino acid sequence: CASRRGSSYNEQFF. Using reference TRBV2 and TRBJ2-1 for the parts outside the CDR3, the full variable domain is EPEVTQTPSHQVTQMGQEVILRCVPISNHLYFYWYRQILGQKVEFLVSFYNNEISEKSEIFDDQFSVERPDGSNFTLKIRSTKLEDSAMYFCASRRGSSYNEQFFGPGTRLTVL.

This clonotype turned up a few times. This chain joins TRBV20-1 and TRBJ2-7, with 8 bases fitting TRBD2. This CDR3 contains 14 residues. V lost 3 bases to trimming and J lost 6 bases; unmatched junction nucleotides: 10. Germline CDR1 reads DFQATT; CDR2 reads SNEGSKA (reference sequence). CDR3 in DNA: TGCAGTGCTAGGCCCCCGGGACTAGGGGCCGAGCAGTACTTC. It yields the protein CSARPPGLGAEQYF.

The table lists this clonotype with a few counts. The chain is built from TRBV25-1 and TRBJ1-2, with TRBD1 matching over 7 bases. Germline CDR1 and CDR2: MGHDK and SYGVNS. The junction had 12 bases not matched to a gene; V was cut back by 3 bases and J by 5 bases. The CDR3 is 16 residues long. CDR3 protein: CASSDSERDSAYGYTF. The CDR3 nucleotides read TGTGCCAGCAGTGATAGCGAACGGGACAGCGCTTATGGCTACACCTTC.

This clonotype was observed a handful of times. J is TRBJ2-1 and V is TRBV5-6, with 8 bases fitting TRBD2. CDR3 length: 15 residues. Germline CDR1 and CDR2: SGHDT and YYEEEE. V trimming: 4 bases; J trimming: 7 bases; junction bases outside the gene matches: 10. The CDR3 spells CASSGGTRASNEQFF. The CDR3 region has the DNA TGTGCCAGCAGCGGAGGGACTAGAGCTTCGAATGAGCAGTTCTTC.

This clonotype has at least ten counts. CDR3 amino acids: CASSDSAGGPETQYF. The CDR3 nucleotides are TGTGCCAGCAGTGATAGCGCGGGAGGGCCCGAGACCCAGTACTTC. The V gene is TRBV6-1, the J gene TRBJ2-5, with 9 bases fitting TRBD2. The germline V gene encodes CDR1 MNHNS and CDR2 SASEGT. The CDR3 totals 15 residues. V trimming: 3 bases; J trimming: 5 bases; junction bases outside the gene matches: 7.

This clonotype was seen a handful of times. The V and J genes are TRBV14 and TRBJ1-1, with no clear D. The CDR3 runs 13 residues. Deletions cut 1 base from V and 6 bases from J, with 9 bases between. The germline CDR1 and CDR2 sequences are SGHDN and FVKESK. The CDR3 loop is CASSQAEGAEAFF. CDR3 in DNA: TGTGCCAGCAGCCAAGCGGAGGGAGCTGAAGCTTTCTTT.

This chain connects TRBV15 to TRBJ1-1; perhaps TRBD1 as D (6 bases). V was trimmed by 6 bases and J by 4 bases, leaving 18 bases between them. Per the germline V gene, CDR1 is LNHNV and CDR2 is YYDKDF (reference sequence). This CDR3 spans 15 amino acids. In DNA form, the CDR3 reads TGTGCCACCAGTATCGATCGGGGGGCCGGCACTGAAGCTTTCTTT. It codes for CATSIDRGAGTEAFF.

This sequence joins TRBV13 and TRBJ1-1; D might be TRBD1 (6 bases). The germline V gene encodes CDR1 PRHDT and CDR2 FYEKMQ (reference sequence). The CDR3 runs to 15 residues. V lost 6 bases and J lost 8, with 22 bases in between. The CDR3 loop is CASRHKNQGFSEAFF. The CDR3 nucleotides are TGTGCCAGCAGACACAAAAACCAGGGGTTCTCAGAAGCTTTCTTT.